This record concerns one T cell receptor (beta chain) sequence. Its antigen is unknown. These data are taken from a study of T cell responses to AZD1222 COVID-19 vaccine. Turning to the study itself: Some second doses came at about 4 weeks and others at about 12 weeks; these were pooled. Points from the study as a whole: Only after the peak T cell response were repertoires sampled. Spike regions recognized by vaccine-associated CD4 TCRs spanned the protein, led by 160-218 and 743-854. Within unmutated variant regions lay the reported targets of nearly half of spike-specific TCRs.

TCRdb keeps only in-frame clones here, not all; method: immunoSEQ multiplex PCR. The sample includes about 140,000 clones, around 92% of them seen just once. The clonotype comes from an adult in good health. The source was peripheral blood, collected on day 0 of AZD1222 vaccination.

The CDR3 region is CASSPGTVNTEAFF. The CDR3 DNA follows: TGTGCCAGCTCACCAGGGACAGTGAACACTGAAGCTTTCTTT. V and J are TRBV18 and TRBJ1-1; TRBD1 agrees at 7 bases. The CDR3 is 14 amino acids. V lost 2 bases and J lost 0; bases outside the gene matches: 0. Germline assignment: CDR1 KGHSH and CDR2 LQKENI.